One sample yielded the 10 T cell receptor beta chains listed below, sequenced in a study of CD8 T cells in Susac syndrome. An input of roughly 0.5 to 1 ug of RNA was subjected to reverse transcription using random hexamers. TCRdb reanalysed the immunoSEQ multiplex PCR reads using MiXCR and keeps one entry per CDR3 protein. The data hold about 83,000 distinct CDR3 sequences, with approximately 96% observed a single time. The specimen sequenced was CD8+ T cells from PBMCs. The receptors shown here come from a human donor with Susac syndrome.

This sequence joins TRBV20-1 and TRBJ2-7, with TRBD1 as a possible D gene (5 bases). The CDR3 has 13 amino acids. V was trimmed by 5 bases and J by 3 bases, leaving 14 bases between them. Germline CDR1 DFQATT, CDR2 SNEGSKA (reference sequence). The CDR3 nucleotides are TGCAGTGCTCCAGACAGCCTCGTCTACGAGCAGTACTTC. It yields the protein CSAPDSLVYEQYF.

The chain couples TRBV5-1 to TRBJ1-2; D is perhaps TRBD1 (6 bases). V lost 3 bases and J 4 bases, leaving 13 bases between the germline ends. This CDR3 spans 14 amino acids. CDR1 and CDR2 from the germline V gene are SGHRS and YFSETQ. For the CDR3, the DNA is TGCGCCAGCAGCTATAGGGGGGGCGTCTATGGCTACACCTTC. It specifies CASSYRGGVYGYTF.

The CDR3 nucleotides read TGTGCCAGCAGTTTTGTGTTCGGGGAGACCCAGTACTTC. This encodes CASSFVFGETQYF. The rearrangement joins TRBV28 to TRBJ2-5, with D unresolved. The CDR3 runs 13 residues. Germline CDR1 MDHEN, CDR2 SYDVKM. The ends were cut back, 3 bases at V and 5 bases at J, with 10 bases in the middle.

The rearrangement links TRBV7-6 to TRBJ2-7, with a possible D match to TRBD2 (6 bases). The germline gives CDR1 SGHVS, CDR2 FNYEAQ. Trimming shortened V by 1 base and J by 6 bases, and 13 bases separated the two germline ends. The CDR3 is 14 residues long. The CDR3 coding sequence is TGTGCCAGCAGCTTAGATCCGGGGGTAAGCGAGCAGTACGTC. Its protein product is CASSLDPGVSEQYV.

CDR3 in amino acids: CASSIRLADTGELFF. Written as DNA, the CDR3 is TGTGCCAGTTCCATCCGGCTAGCGGACACCGGGGAGCTGTTTTTT. The gene calls are TRBV27 and TRBJ2-2; 7 positions match TRBD2. Unmatched junction bases numbered 10, after V lost 9 bases and J lost 3 bases. The CDR3 loop spans 15 amino acids. The germline gives CDR1 MNHEY, CDR2 SMNVEV (reference sequence).

The chain has TRBV27 and TRBJ2-1; D possibly matches TRBD1 or TRBD2 (5 bases each). Germline CDR1 reads MNHEY; CDR2 reads SMNVEV (reference sequence). V lost 5 bases and J 2 bases, leaving 7 bases between the germline ends. This CDR3 is built from 13 residues. The CDR3: CASSEGPYNEQFF. The CDR3 DNA reads TGTGCCAGCAGTGAGGGACCCTACAATGAGCAGTTCTTC.

The J gene is TRBJ2-3, the V gene TRBV6-1; the D is unclear. Germline V gene data show CDR1 as MNHNS and CDR2 as SASEGT. V was pared by 2 bases and J by 3 bases, with 12 bases between. CDR3 length: 15 residues. Here the CDR3 DNA reads TGTGCCAGCAGTGAACTAGGATTGGGAACAGATACGCAGTATTTT. It is translated as CASSELGLGTDTQYF.

The V call is TRBV5-4, the J call TRBJ2-1; weak D call: TRBD1 (5 bases). The CDR3 covers 13 residues. Between the trimmed V and J ends, which lost 4 bases and 8 bases, there was a span of 13 bases. Germline CDR1 and CDR2: SGHNT and YYREEE (reference sequence). The CDR3 sequence is CASSADWGDEQFF. DNA for the CDR3: TGTGCCAGCAGCGCTGATTGGGGCGATGAGCAGTTCTTC.

The V call is TRBV27, the J call TRBJ1-2; D is undetermined. This CDR3 has 14 residues. Germline loops: CDR1 MNHEY, CDR2 SMNVEV (reference sequence). Trimming pared 5 bases from V and 4 bases from J, leaving 14 bases between. In nucleotides, the CDR3 is TGTGCCAGCAGTCCCAGCCGGGGTAGCTATGGCTACACCTTC. It codes for CASSPSRGSYGYTF.

The V and J genes are TRBV15 and TRBJ2-7; D possibly corresponds to TRBD2 (6 bases). Trimming took 1 base from V and 7 from J, leaving 20 bases between them. The V gene's germline CDR1 is LNHNV and CDR2 YYDKDF (reference sequence). This CDR3 is 16 amino acids long. In nucleotides, the CDR3 is TGTGCCACCAGCAGAGTCTCGGAGGGAAACATCCGGGAGCAGTACTTC. Protein product: CATSRVSEGNIREQYF.